The T cell receptor beta chain described here comes from a study of blood T cell repertoires in COVID-19. Study information: Nucleic acid was either cDNA or gDNA, and it came from T cells, B-cell-depleted T cells, or PBMCs.

This clone was recorded once. The assay was immunoSEQ multiplex PCR, and TCRdb's table has in-frame clones only and misses some. The sample records 55,000 to 65,000 clones, 90% being singletons. CDR1 is SGHTA and CDR2 is FQGNSA in the germline V gene. The CDR3 spans 14 residues. V gave up 5 bases and J gave up 3 bases; unmatched junction bases: 5. The specimen was peripheral blood. The TCR was taken from a human donor with active COVID-19. The donor label of this sample is uncertain. The rearrangement links TRBV7-2 to TRBJ2-7; 9 nucleotides align to TRBD1. The CDR3 nucleotides are TGTGCCAGCAGCCTCACGGACAGGGGCTACGAGCAGTACTTC. It yields the protein CASSLTDRGYEQYF.